This entry features one T cell receptor beta chain sequence. This table comes from immunoSEQ multiplex PCR, and its TCRdb copy is limited to in-frame clones, with some not included. The table has 60,000 to 85,000 clones, 75% to 95% seen once. The CDR3 loop spans 15 amino acids. Trimming took 5 bases from V and 8 from J, leaving 20 bases between them. The germline gives CDR1 SGHRS, CDR2 YFSETQ. The sample belongs to a study of T cell changes during pregnancy in multiple sclerosis. This chain links TRBV5-1 with TRBJ2-1, with D tentatively TRBD1 (6 bases). This TCR derives from a female donor with multiple sclerosis, enrolled in a pregnancy study. Sequencing was performed on peripheral blood, taken in the first trimester of pregnancy. As DNA, the CDR3 is TGCGCCAGCAGACGCTGGACAGAGGGAGATCATGAGCAGTTCTTC. Translating it yields CASRRWTEGDHEQFF.